Listed here are 5 T cell receptor beta chains from one sample, sequenced in a study of cytomegalovirus exposure and HLA in healthy donors. 13 Jbeta primers and 60 Vbeta primers were used for the PCR. Data came from immunoSEQ multiplex PCR; TCRdb stores just in-frame clones and leaves some out. The profile shows 120,000 to 150,000 clones, roughly 70% of them singletons. Material for sequencing was PBMCs. The receptors here all came from a woman in her thirties or forties in good health and CMV-seronegative.

V gene TRBV30 combines with J gene TRBJ1-1, with D perhaps matching TRBD1 (5 bases). Trimming removed 1 base from V and 1 base from J, with 7 bases in between. CDR3 size: 13 residues. Germline assignment: CDR1 GTSNPN and CDR2 SVGIG (reference sequence). The CDR3 nucleotides are TGTGCCTGGAGTGATCAGGGGAACACTGAAGCTTTCTTT. Translation gives CAWSDQGNTEAFF.

The chain combines TRBV6-6 with TRBJ1-5; 8 positions agree with TRBD1. The CDR3 loop spans 13 amino acids. J gave up 7 bases and V 6 bases, and 5 bases lay outside the gene matches. From germline, CDR1 is MNHNY and CDR2 SVGAGI (reference sequence). CDR3 protein: CASRPPGGQPQHF. The CDR3 DNA sequence: TGTGCCAGCAGACCTCCAGGGGGCCAGCCCCAGCATTTT.

V is TRBV4-1 and J is TRBJ2-7; TRBD2 matches 13 bases. V lost 1 base, J lost 3 bases, and 9 bases stayed unmatched. The CDR3 has 18 amino acids. Germline V CDR1 and CDR2: MGHRA, YSYEKL. The CDR3: CASSQATSGGTFHYEQYF. The CDR3 DNA reads TGCGCCAGCAGCCAAGCGACTAGCGGGGGGACCTTTCACTACGAGCAGTACTTC.

A word on this clone: The sample contains more than one DNA sequence encoding this CDR3. The chain recombines TRBV5-6 with TRBJ2-7; D not resolved. Per germline, CDR1 SGHDT and CDR2 YYEEEE. CDR3 length: 12 amino acids. The V and J ends lost 0 bases and 7 bases respectively, with 8 bases between them. The CDR3 region is CASSLGGLEQYF. The CDR3 DNA reads as TGTGCCAGCAGCTTGGGCGGTCTGGAGCAGTACTTC.

The chain uses TRBV27 and TRBJ2-7, with D possibly TRBD1 on 5 matching bases. Deletions cut 1 base from V and 2 bases from J, with 9 bases between. Germline values: CDR1 MNHEY, CDR2 SMNVEV (reference sequence). The CDR3 is made up of 14 amino acids. This CDR3 is CASSLYTGTYEQYF. The CDR3 coding sequence is TGTGCCAGCAGTTTATATACAGGTACCTACGAGCAGTACTTC.